A selection of T cell receptor beta chains follows, all from one sample in a study of T-cell reconstitution after alpha-beta-depleted transplantation in children. TCRdb ran MiXCR on the PCR reads and lists one entry per CDR3 protein. Of nearly 400,000 distinct CDR3 sequences listed, approximately 20% are singletons. Material: PBMCs from the stem cell graft donor, obtained from the stem cell graft. These receptors came from a human donor who donated a stem cell graft to a child with acute myeloid leukemia. Both conserved end residues are part of each CDR3. The order of the fields is D gene, J gene, clone size, V gene, CDR3 protein, CDR3 DNA. The D gene is left open where the match is weak. The size of a clone is reported for some rows only, either as once, few or many, or as a class for expanded clones.

D gene: TRBD1; J gene: TRBJ2-5; clone size: many; V gene: TRBV20-1; CDR3 protein: CSAPEGRGRWETQYF; CDR3 DNA: TGCAGTGCTCCTGAGGGCAGGGGGCGCTGGGAGACCCAGTACTTC
D gene: NA; J gene: TRBJ1-5; clone size: many; V gene: TRBV27; CDR3 protein: CASSLFSQGRENQPQHF; CDR3 DNA: TGTGCCAGCAGTCTGTTCTCACAGGGAAGGGAGAATCAGCCCCAGCATTTT
D gene: NA; J gene: TRBJ2-1; clone size: many; V gene: TRBV29-1; CDR3 protein: CSVPRRASYNEQFF; CDR3 DNA: TGCAGCGTCCCACGTCGGGCGTCCTACAATGAGCAGTTCTTC
D gene: TRBD1; J gene: TRBJ2-3; clone size: NA; V gene: TRBV12-3/TRBV12-4; CDR3 protein: CASSANPGGGGDTQYF; CDR3 DNA: TGTGCCAGCAGCGCCAACCCAGGGGGCGGTGGGGATACGCAGTATTTT
D gene: NA; J gene: TRBJ2-5; clone size: many; V gene: TRBV29-1; CDR3 protein: CSSPKLAGKTQYF; CDR3 DNA: TGCAGCTCACCCAAACTAGCAGGAAAGACCCAGTACTTC
D gene: NA; J gene: TRBJ2-3; clone size: NA; V gene: TRBV12-3/TRBV12-4; CDR3 protein: CASSLNPFTDTQYF; CDR3 DNA: TGTGCCAGCAGTTTAAATCCATTCACAGATACGCAGTATTTT
D gene: NA; J gene: TRBJ2-3; clone size: few; V gene: TRBV15; CDR3 protein: CATSRDLYTQYF; CDR3 DNA: TGTGCCACCAGCAGAGATTTATATACGCAGTATTTT
D gene: NA; J gene: TRBJ2-1; clone size: many; V gene: TRBV20-1; CDR3 protein: CSASKNYNEQFF; CDR3 DNA: TGCAGTGCTAGCAAGAACTACAATGAGCAGTTCTTC
D gene: NA; J gene: TRBJ2-7; clone size: many; V gene: TRBV20-1; CDR3 protein: CSARLTARYEQYF; CDR3 DNA: TGCAGTGCTAGACTGACCGCCCGCTACGAGCAGTACTTC
D gene: TRBD2; J gene: TRBJ2-1; clone size: few; V gene: TRBV28; CDR3 protein: CASSSPGLAFEQFF; CDR3 DNA: TGTGCCAGCAGTTCCCCGGGACTAGCGTTTGAGCAGTTCTTC
D gene: TRBD2; J gene: TRBJ2-5; clone size: few; V gene: TRBV10-3; CDR3 protein: CAIRERELETQYF; CDR3 DNA: TGTGCCATCAGAGAGCGGGAGTTAGAGACCCAGTACTTC
D gene: NA; J gene: TRBJ2-1; clone size: many; V gene: TRBV6-2/TRBV6-3; CDR3 protein: CASSYGTGEQFF; CDR3 DNA: TGTGCCAGCAGTTACGGGACGGGTGAGCAGTTCTTC
D gene: NA; J gene: TRBJ2-2; clone size: NA; V gene: TRBV21-1; CDR3 protein: CASSKVATVTGELFF; CDR3 DNA: TGTGCCAGCAGCAAAGTAGCAACAGTCACCGGGGAGCTGTTTTTT
D gene: NA; J gene: TRBJ1-2; clone size: many; V gene: TRBV6-5; CDR3 protein: CASRIGPRARDTF; CDR3 DNA: TGTGCCAGCAGAATTGGACCGCGGGCTCGCGACACCTTC
D gene: NA; J gene: TRBJ2-6; clone size: many; V gene: TRBV6-2/TRBV6-3; CDR3 protein: CASSQTDSGANVLTF; CDR3 DNA: TGTGCCAGCAGTCAGACGGACTCTGGGGCCAACGTCCTGACTTTC
D gene: TRBD2; J gene: TRBJ2-7; clone size: few; V gene: TRBV10-2; CDR3 protein: CASKLAEGSYEQYF; CDR3 DNA: TGCGCCAGCAAACTAGCGGAGGGCTCCTACGAGCAGTACTTC
D gene: TRBD1; J gene: TRBJ2-6; clone size: NA; V gene: TRBV4-3; CDR3 protein: CASSRDRWAGANVLTF; CDR3 DNA: TGCGCCAGCAGCCGGGACAGATGGGCTGGGGCCAACGTCCTGACTTTC
D gene: NA; J gene: TRBJ1-1; clone size: NA; V gene: TRBV12-3/TRBV12-4; CDR3 protein: CASSRSTANTEAFF; CDR3 DNA: TGTGCCAGCAGTCGATCTACAGCTAACACTGAAGCTTTCTTT
D gene: NA; J gene: TRBJ1-2; clone size: NA; V gene: TRBV29-1; CDR3 protein: CSAIPTGGTYGYTF; CDR3 DNA: TGCAGCGCTATCCCGACGGGGGGGACCTATGGCTACACCTTC
D gene: NA; J gene: TRBJ2-3; clone size: few; V gene: TRBV4-2; CDR3 protein: CASSQELGVGTQYF; CDR3 DNA: TGTGCCAGCAGCCAAGAATTGGGAGTCGGTACGCAGTATTTT
D gene: NA; J gene: TRBJ2-2; clone size: once; V gene: TRBV7-2; CDR3 protein: CASSGYGLFANTGELFF; CDR3 DNA: TGTGCCAGCAGCGGATACGGACTGTTCGCGAACACCGGGGAGCTGTTTTTT
D gene: NA; J gene: TRBJ1-2; clone size: NA; V gene: TRBV28; CDR3 protein: CASSSPWSGYTF; CDR3 DNA: TGTGCCAGCAGTTCCCCCTGGAGTGGCTACACCTTC
D gene: NA; J gene: TRBJ2-7; clone size: NA; V gene: TRBV18; CDR3 protein: CASSPLRDPSNEQYF; CDR3 DNA: TGTGCCAGCTCTCCTTTAAGGGACCCCTCAAATGAGCAGTACTTC
D gene: NA; J gene: TRBJ2-5; clone size: many; V gene: TRBV20-1; CDR3 protein: CSAIYWSGKKETQYF; CDR3 DNA: TGCAGTGCTATCTACTGGAGCGGAAAAAAAGAGACCCAGTACTTC
D gene: TRBD1; J gene: TRBJ1-2; clone size: NA; V gene: TRBV4-3; CDR3 protein: CASSQPPGQGFYGYTF; CDR3 DNA: TGCGCCAGCAGCCAACCACCGGGACAGGGCTTCTATGGCTACACCTTC
D gene: NA; J gene: TRBJ2-7; clone size: NA; V gene: TRBV24-1; CDR3 protein: CATSESGTYEQYF; CDR3 DNA: TGTGCCACCAGTGAAAGCGGAACCTACGAGCAGTACTTC
D gene: NA; J gene: TRBJ2-3; clone size: NA; V gene: TRBV7-9; CDR3 protein: CAGDWEGTDTQYF; CDR3 DNA: TGTGCCGGAGACTGGGAGGGCACAGATACGCAGTATTTT
D gene: TRBD2; J gene: TRBJ2-5; clone size: few; V gene: TRBV20-1; CDR3 protein: CSATGGGEETQYF; CDR3 DNA: TGCAGTGCTACGGGGGGGGGCGAAGAGACCCAGTACTTC
D gene: TRBD2; J gene: TRBJ2-3; clone size: many; V gene: TRBV20-1; CDR3 protein: CSATPGTSGADTQYF; CDR3 DNA: TGCAGTGCTACTCCCGGGACTAGCGGCGCGGATACGCAGTATTTT
D gene: TRBD1; J gene: TRBJ1-5; clone size: NA; V gene: TRBV20-1; CDR3 protein: CSARYRGTAQPQHF; CDR3 DNA: TGCAGTGCTAGATACAGGGGGACAGCTCAGCCCCAGCATTTT
D gene: NA; J gene: TRBJ2-7; clone size: many; V gene: TRBV15; CDR3 protein: CATSREQVFSEQYF; CDR3 DNA: TGTGCCACCAGCAGAGAACAGGTATTTAGCGAGCAGTACTTC